This TCR beta chain was obtained from a study of Ad26.COV2.S vaccination and SARS-CoV-2 variants. For the study at large: Dosing was one shot or two shots 56 days apart.

Treatment reported: roughly 18 received Ad26.COV2.S at low or high dose, single or two shots; five or six received placebo; per-sample allocation not given. Repertoires come from day 63 after the first vaccine or placebo injection. Data came from immunoSEQ multiplex PCR; TCRdb stores just in-frame clones and leaves some out. This sample carries 350,000 to 550,000 clones, 85% to 90% of them seen once, and the ten largest clones take about 2.4%. Germline V gives CDR1 SGHAT, CDR2 FQDESV (reference sequence). This CDR3 has 16 residues. V lost 5 bases, J lost 5 bases, and 11 bases stayed unmatched. Material: peripheral blood, obtained in a trial of Ad26.COV2.S vaccine versus placebo. The rearrangement uses TRBV11-1 and TRBJ2-3; 9 nucleotides line up with TRBD2. The receptor was derived from a person between 18 and 59 years old who received the Ad26.COV2.S COVID-19 vaccine or a placebo. The CDR3 reads CASSAGLAPNLDTQYF. The CDR3 bases are TGTGCCAGCAGCGCGGGACTAGCCCCCAACCTAGATACGCAGTATTTT.